Listed below are T cell receptor beta chains from one sample, sequenced in a study of blood T cell repertoires in COVID-19. TCRdb's table, derived via immunoSEQ multiplex PCR, lists solely in-frame clones and lacks some. The table has 54,000 or so clones, 70% to 85% seen once. The specimen was peripheral blood. These receptors came from a man older than 75 with COVID-19, enrolled during active disease. The CDR3 runs from the conserved cysteine through the conserved F or W. A D gene is named only where the DNA matches it firmly. A clone size is listed for some rows: how often the clone was seen (once, few, many), or a class if it is expanded.

size	length	J	V	D	DNA	CDR3
-	18	TRBJ2-4	TRBV5-1	-	-	CASSLPSGTFGAKNIQYF
-	16	TRBJ2-4	TRBV15	-	TGTGCCACCAGCGCAGGGGGGTTAGCCACCAAAAACATTCAGTACTTC	CATSAGGLATKNIQYF
-	13	TRBJ2-3	TRBV7-2	-	TGTGCCAGCAGCTTAGAGAGGACAGATACGCAGTATTTT	CASSLERTDTQYF
-	14	TRBJ2-7	TRBV5-1	-	TGCGCCAGCAGCTTGGCCGAGCCCCTGCGCGCGCAGTACTTC	CASSLAEPLRAQYF
once	13	TRBJ1-1	TRBV10-3	TRBD1	TGTGCCATCAGGGGGGACAGAGGAAATGAAGCTTTCTTT	CAIRGDRGNEAFF
-	15	TRBJ2-1	TRBV7-9	TRBD2	TGTGCCAGCAGCTTAGCTGGACTAGTCGGGCATGAGCAGTTCTTC	CASSLAGLVGHEQFF
-	14	TRBJ2-3	TRBV4-3	-	TGCGCCAGCAGCCACCTTCGGGGGTTAGATACGCAGTATTTT	CASSHLRGLDTQYF
-	13	TRBJ2-5	TRBV7-2	-	TGTGCCAGCTCTACAGGGTCAGGGGAGACCCAGTACTTC	CASSTGSGETQYF
-	16	TRBJ2-3	TRBV5-6	TRBD2	TGTGCCAGCAGCTCTAGCGGGAGGGCCATCACAGATACGCAGTATTTT	CASSSSGRAITDTQYF
-	17	TRBJ2-2	TRBV27	TRBD2	TGTGCCAGCAGCCACGCGCTAGCGGGGGCAAACACCGGGGAGCTGTTTTTT	CASSHALAGANTGELFF
-	14	TRBJ1-2	TRBV5-4	-	TGTGCCAGCAGCTTCGGGGGGACCCGAGGCGGCTACACCTTC	CASSFGGTRGGYTF
few	16	TRBJ2-3	TRBV3-1/TRBV3-2	TRBD2	TGTGCCAGCAGCCCCCACCGGGCTAGCGGGGGAGATACGCAGTATTTT	CASSPHRASGGDTQYF
-	16	TRBJ2-2	TRBV29-1	-	TGCAGCGTTGAAATGGGGCAGGGTTTGAACACCGGGGAGCTGTTTTTT	CSVEMGQGLNTGELFF
-	12	TRBJ2-5	TRBV10-3	-	TGTGCCATCAGAGACAGCCAAGAGACCCAGTACTTC	CAIRDSQETQYF
-	13	TRBJ1-1	TRBV5-8	-	TGTGCCAGCAGCCCGACAGATAACACTGAAGCTTTCTTT	CASSPTDNTEAFF
-	16	TRBJ1-2	TRBV4-3	TRBD1	TGCGCCAGCAGCCTCACGTCCCGGGACAGCCCCTATGGCTACACCTTC	CASSLTSRDSPYGYTF
-	15	TRBJ1-4	TRBV6-6	TRBD1	TGTGCCAGCAGTAAAACAGGGGGCACTAATGAAAAACTGTTTTTT	CASSKTGGTNEKLFF
-	14	TRBJ1-1	TRBV5-1	-	TGCGCCAGCAGCGGCCCGGGCGGGAACGGTGAAGCTTTCTTT	CASSGPGGNGEAFF
-	16	TRBJ1-1	TRBV5-6	-	TGTGCCAGCAGCTTGGGGTCAGGCCGGTGGGACACTGAAGCTTTCTTT	CASSLGSGRWDTEAFF
-	16	TRBJ1-5	TRBV19	TRBD1	TGTGCCAGTAGTCCGTTGGGACAGGGGATCAATCAGCCCCAGCATTTT	CASSPLGQGINQPQHF
-	15	TRBJ2-7	TRBV28	TRBD1	TGTGCCAGCAGCAAGACAGACAGGGGGTCCTACGAGCAGTACTTC	CASSKTDRGSYEQYF
few	14	TRBJ2-3	TRBV9	TRBD1	TGTGCCAGCAGCCAGAGACAGGGAATCGATACGCAGTATTTT	CASSQRQGIDTQYF
-	14	TRBJ1-1	TRBV6-1	TRBD1	TGTGCCAGCAGACCACAGGGGGGGAGCACTGAAGCTTTCTTT	CASRPQGGSTEAFF
-	13	TRBJ2-3	TRBV4-2	-	TGTGCCAGCAGCCAAGATAGAAAGGATCGGGGGTATTTT	CASSQDRKDRGYF
-	13	TRBJ2-2	TRBV6-1	TRBD2	TGTGCCAGCAGTGAACGGGGGGCCGGGGAGCTGTTTTTT	CASSERGAGELFF
few	15	TRBJ2-1	TRBV7-8	TRBD1	TGTGCCAGCAGCTTTACAGGGGCAGGGTACAATGAGCAGTTCTTC	CASSFTGAGYNEQFF
-	14	TRBJ1-3	TRBV5-6	TRBD1	TGTGCCAGCAGCCCGACGGACAGGGCAAACACCATATATTTT	CASSPTDRANTIYF
few	14	TRBJ1-2	TRBV4-3	-	TGCGCCAGCAGCCAGATACAGGGTCTCCGGGGCTACACCTTC	CASSQIQGLRGYTF
-	16	TRBJ1-1	TRBV27	-	TGTGCCAGCAGTCCATCAGGGGCAGCTGGTCACACTGAAGCTTTCTTT	CASSPSGAAGHTEAFF
-	16	TRBJ1-1	TRBV10-3	TRBD1	TGTGCCATCAGTGTGACAGGGAGAAGGAATAGGACTGAAGCTTTCTTT	CAISVTGRRNRTEAFF
-	13	TRBJ1-1	TRBV2	-	TGTGCCAGCAGTCGACAGGTGAACACTGAAGCTTTCTTT	CASSRQVNTEAFF
once	13	TRBJ1-5	TRBV28	-	TGTGCCAGCACCACCCCGGGGGGTCAGCCCCAGCATTTT	CASTTPGGQPQHF
-	16	TRBJ2-5	TRBV4-3	-	TGCGCCAGCAGCCAAGAATGGGGCAGGTTCCAAGAGACCCAGTACTTC	CASSQEWGRFQETQYF
-	16	TRBJ1-5	TRBV3-1/TRBV3-2	TRBD1	TGTGCCAGCAGCCAATGGGACAGGGGTAGCAATCAGCCCCAGCATTTT	CASSQWDRGSNQPQHF
-	13	TRBJ1-5	TRBV7-9	-	TGTGCCAGCAGCTTAACTGATAATCAGCCCCAGCATTTT	CASSLTDNQPQHF
-	14	TRBJ1-5	TRBV5-4	-	TGTGCCAGCAGCTTCGGGGGGGCGGGACAGCCCCAGCATTTT	CASSFGGAGQPQHF
-	15	TRBJ1-6	TRBV27	-	TGTGCCAGCAGTCCCCCGGGGTCGTTCGGGTCACCCCTCCACTTT	CASSPPGSFGSPLHF
few	14	TRBJ1-2	TRBV30	TRBD1	TGTGCCTGGAGTGACAATTTCCGGACAGGGGAATACACCTTC	CAWSDNFRTGEYTF
-	16	TRBJ1-6	TRBV27	TRBD1	TGTGCCAGCAGCTCCGGCATGGGACAGGGGAATTCACCCCTCCACTTT	CASSSGMGQGNSPLHF
-	13	TRBJ1-2	TRBV30	TRBD1	TGTGCCTGGAGTGCCGGGACAGCCTATGGCTACACCTTC	CAWSAGTAYGYTF
-	16	TRBJ2-1	TRBV7-2	-	TGTGCCAGCAGCTTAGCCCTTTCTAGCTCCTACAATGAGCAGTTCTTC	CASSLALSSSYNEQFF
once	16	TRBJ2-2	TRBV5-6	-	TGTGCCAGCACTCGTTCAACGGGGGTGGGGACCGGGGAGCTGTTTTTT	CASTRSTGVGTGELFF
-	14	TRBJ2-1	TRBV24-1	TRBD2	TGTGCCACCAGAGGTAGCGGGATCTACAATGAGCAGTTCTTC	CATRGSGIYNEQFF
-	16	TRBJ2-6	TRBV3-1/TRBV3-2	TRBD1	TGTGCCAGCCAGACAGGGGGCGCGGCGGGGGCCAACGTCCTGACTTTC	CASQTGGAAGANVLTF
-	14	TRBJ1-2	TRBV5-1	-	TGCGCCAGCAGCTTGGGGACAGATAACTATGGCTACACCTTC	CASSLGTDNYGYTF
-	11	TRBJ2-1	TRBV7-9	-	TGTGCCAGCAGCTTACTCAATGAGCAGTTCTTC	CASSLLNEQFF
-	17	TRBJ1-4	TRBV2	-	TGTGCCAGCATGGGAGCTAGTCGACCGGATGGGAATGAAAAACTGTTTTTT	CASMGASRPDGNEKLFF
-	16	TRBJ2-7	TRBV4-3	-	TGCGCCAGCAGCCAAGGTCTATCCATCCCGTCCCACGAGCAGTACTTC	CASSQGLSIPSHEQYF
-	13	TRBJ2-7	TRBV6-6	TRBD1	TGTGCCAGCAGTCGATCCTCCGGGACAGGGGAGTACTTC	CASSRSSGTGEYF
-	16	TRBJ1-1	TRBV10-2	TRBD1	TGCGCCAGCAGCATGGGACAGGCATTGATGGACACTGAAGCTTTCTTT	CASSMGQALMDTEAFF
-	15	TRBJ2-2	TRBV27	TRBD1	TGTGCCAGCAGGCCCGGGACAGCGCAAACCGGGGAGCTGTTTTTT	CASRPGTAQTGELFF
-	16	TRBJ2-6	TRBV5-1	TRBD1	TGCGCCAGCAGGCCACAGGGGGCCGGTGGGGCCAACGTCCTGACTTTC	CASRPQGAGGANVLTF
-	15	TRBJ1-2	TRBV9	TRBD1	TGTGCCAGCAGCCCCCGGACAGGTCCAGACTATGGCTACACCTTC	CASSPRTGPDYGYTF
-	15	TRBJ2-3	TRBV24-1	-	TGTGCCACCGCCAGGCAGGGGTTATTTTCCGATACGCAGTATTTT	CATARQGLFSDTQYF
-	11	TRBJ1-1	TRBV30	-	TGTGCCTGCCAGGGGCCTGGGGAAGCTTTCTTT	CACQGPGEAFF